This entry lists 10 T cell receptor beta chains sequenced from one sample in a study of CD8+ T cells in alopecia areata. Treatment given: oral pan-JAK inhibitor, 5-10 mg twice daily. As the sequencing template, cDNA was produced by extracting RNA and reverse transcribing it. Generated by immunoSEQ multiplex PCR, the TCRdb table keeps only in-frame clones and is missing some. Of about 42,000 clones listed, roughly 90% are singletons. Here the sequenced sample was CD8+ T cells sorted from blood, taken at week 24, from a patient treated with tofacitinib. The receptors here all came from a human donor with alopecia areata.

The chain joins TRBV5-4 to TRBJ2-1; 12 bases fit TRBD2. Germline lookup yields CDR1 SGHNT and CDR2 YYREEE (reference sequence). The trim removed 7 bases at V and 9 bases at J, leaving 14 bases unmatched. The CDR3 covers 16 residues. The CDR3 nucleotides are TGTGCCAGCCCGGGGGGCCCTAGCGGGGGGGCCGGTGAGCAGTTCTTC. Its protein is CASPGGPSGGAGEQFF.

The chain employs TRBV30 and TRBJ1-1; D is possibly TRBD1 (6 bases). CDR3 size: 12 residues. The germline CDR1 and CDR2 sequences are GTSNPN and SVGIG (reference sequence). V was cut by 8 bases and J by 4 bases, with 14 bases left in between. The CDR3 here is CAGQGLGTEAFF. CDR3 nucleotides: TGTGCCGGCCAGGGGTTAGGCACTGAAGCTTTCTTT.

The rearrangement links TRBV27 to TRBJ2-7; 8 positions agree with TRBD2. Trimming took 6 bases from V and 2 from J; bases not matched to a gene: 6. There are 14 residues in the CDR3. Germline CDR1 is MNHEY and CDR2 is SMNVEV (reference sequence). CDR3 sequence: CASSPGTSPYEQYF. In DNA form, the CDR3 reads TGTGCCAGCAGCCCCGGGACTAGTCCCTACGAGCAGTACTTC.

V is TRBV28 and J is TRBJ2-1; 9 bases match TRBD1. Losses at the gene ends were 4 bases for V and 2 bases for J; bases not matched to a gene: 3. This CDR3 comprises 15 residues. Germline V CDR1 and CDR2: MDHEN, SYDVKM. Here the CDR3 reads CASSWDRETYNEQFF. The CDR3 DNA is TGTGCCAGCAGTTGGGACAGGGAGACCTACAATGAGCAGTTCTTC.

This clone was counted once. The J gene is TRBJ1-5, the V gene TRBV19, with D uncertain. CDR3 length equals 12 residues. V gave up 8 bases and J gave up 6 bases, with 11 bases separating them. Germline CDR1 is LNHDA and CDR2 is SQIVND (reference sequence). The CDR3 nucleotides read TGTGCCAGTTCCTACTCAGGTCAGCCCCAGCATTTT. Amino acids: CASSYSGQPQHF. The variable domain in full, completed from reference TRBV19 and TRBJ1-5, reads DGGITQSPKYLFRKEGQNVTLSCEQNLNHDAMYWYRQDPGQGLRLIYYSQIVNDFQKGDIAEGYSVSREKKESFPLTVTSAQKNPTAFYLCASSYSGQPQHFGDGTRLSIL.

CDR3 sequence (DNA): TGTGCCAGCAGCTCCCCCAGACAACGCATTCAGTACTTC. Amino acids: CASSSPRQRIQYF. This chain uses TRBV7-9 with TRBJ2-4; no reliable D call. This CDR3 has 13 residues. Germline V gives CDR1 SEHNR, CDR2 FQNEAQ (reference sequence). Trimming shortened V by 4 bases and J by 9 bases, and 13 bases separated the two germline ends. Looking up the rest from reference TRBV7-9 and TRBJ2-4 gives the full variable domain: DTGVSQNPRHKITKRGQNVTFRCDPISEHNRLYWYRQTLGQGPEFLTYFQNEAQLEKSRLLSDRFSAERPKGSFSTLEIQRTEQGDSAMYLCASSSPRQRIQYFGAGTRLSVL.

The chain combines TRBV27 with TRBJ2-5; 10 nucleotides match TRBD2. The trim removed 5 bases at V and 0 bases at J, leaving 15 bases unmatched. The germline V gene has CDR1 MNHEY and CDR2 SMNVEV (reference sequence). The CDR3 consists of 19 residues. CDR3 in amino acids: CASSPAGLAAPTYQETQYF. The CDR3 coding sequence is TGTGCCAGCAGTCCGGCTGGACTAGCGGCGCCCACGTACCAAGAGACCCAGTACTTC.

CDR3 in amino acids: CASTSSEWGRVSTDTQYF. For the CDR3, the DNA is TGTGCCAGCACCTCTTCAGAGTGGGGGCGAGTGAGCACAGATACGCAGTATTTT. This chain uses TRBV7-9 with TRBJ2-3; TRBD1 might be the D (6 bases). V lost 7 bases and J lost 0, with 23 bases in between. The CDR3 extends over 18 amino acids. Germline-derived CDR1 and CDR2 are SEHNR and FQNEAQ (reference sequence).

This chain joins TRBV6-4 and TRBJ2-6; the D gene is possibly TRBD1 (5 bases). CDR3 size: 15 residues. The germline CDR1 and CDR2 sequences are MRHNA and SNTAGT. V dropped 0 bases and J dropped 2 bases, with 5 bases sitting between them. The CDR3 nucleotides read TGTGCCAGCAGTGACTCGACAGCTGGGGCCAACGTCCTGACTTTC. Amino acids: CASSDSTAGANVLTF.

This clone has only a few counts. The CDR3 region has the DNA TGTGCCAGCAGCACCCGGGACAGCTTCACAGATACGCAGTATTTT. Its translation is CASSTRDSFTDTQYF. This chain uses TRBV7-2 with TRBJ2-3; 7 bases are a match to TRBD1. V gave up 5 bases and J gave up 2 bases; unmatched junction bases: 7. There are 15 residues in the CDR3. Germline values: CDR1 SGHTA, CDR2 FQGNSA.